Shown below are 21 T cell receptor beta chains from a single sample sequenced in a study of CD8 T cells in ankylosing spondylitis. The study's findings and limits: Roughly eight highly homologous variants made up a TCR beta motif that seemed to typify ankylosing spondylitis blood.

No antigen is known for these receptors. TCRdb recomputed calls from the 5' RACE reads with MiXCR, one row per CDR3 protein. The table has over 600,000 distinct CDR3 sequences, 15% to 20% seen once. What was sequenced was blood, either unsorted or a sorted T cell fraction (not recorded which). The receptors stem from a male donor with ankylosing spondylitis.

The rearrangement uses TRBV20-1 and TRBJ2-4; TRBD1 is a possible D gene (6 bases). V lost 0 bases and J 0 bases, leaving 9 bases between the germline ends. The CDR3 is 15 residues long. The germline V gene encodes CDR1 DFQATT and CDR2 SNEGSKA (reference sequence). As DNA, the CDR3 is TGCAGTGCTAGAGAGCAGGGGTTAGCCAAAAACATTCAGTACTTC. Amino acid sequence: CSAREQGLAKNIQYF.

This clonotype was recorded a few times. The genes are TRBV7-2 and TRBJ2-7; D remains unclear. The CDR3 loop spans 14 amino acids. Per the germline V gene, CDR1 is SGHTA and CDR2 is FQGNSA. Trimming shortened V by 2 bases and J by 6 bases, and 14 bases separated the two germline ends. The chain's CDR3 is CASSLTGSPAEQYF. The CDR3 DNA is TGTGCCAGCAGCTTAACGGGCTCCCCGGCCGAGCAGTACTTC.

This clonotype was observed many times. This CDR3 reads CSVVGPAVDNEQFF. Here the CDR3 DNA reads TGCAGCGTTGTGGGCCCCGCCGTGGACAATGAGCAGTTCTTC. This rearrangement joins TRBV29-1 to TRBJ2-1; D call uncertain. This CDR3 contains 14 residues. In germline, CDR1 is SQVTM, CDR2 ANQGSEA. The V end lost 4 bases, the J end lost 5 bases, and 15 bases lay between the germline ends.

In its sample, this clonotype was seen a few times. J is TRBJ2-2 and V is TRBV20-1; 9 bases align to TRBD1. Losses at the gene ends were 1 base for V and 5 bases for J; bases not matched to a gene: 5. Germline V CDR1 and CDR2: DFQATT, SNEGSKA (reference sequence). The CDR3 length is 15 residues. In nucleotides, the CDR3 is TGCAGTGCTAGAGGGGGACAGGGCATGACCGGGGAGCTGTTTTTT. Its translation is CSARGGQGMTGELFF.

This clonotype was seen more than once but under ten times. CDR3 nucleotide sequence: TGTGCCAGCAGTCTCGCCCTGAGGGGGGCGAAAGCTTTCTTT. It yields the protein CASSLALRGAKAFF. The V call is TRBV27, the J call TRBJ1-1; TRBD1 is a possible D gene (6 bases). Germline V lookup: CDR1 MNHEY, CDR2 SMNVEV (reference sequence). Trimming removed 5 bases from V and 9 bases from J, with 19 bases in between. CDR3 size: 14 residues.

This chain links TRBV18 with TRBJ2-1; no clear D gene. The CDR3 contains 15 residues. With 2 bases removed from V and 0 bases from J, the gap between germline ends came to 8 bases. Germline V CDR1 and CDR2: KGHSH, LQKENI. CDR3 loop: CASSPKQNSYNEQFF. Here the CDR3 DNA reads TGTGCCAGCTCACCAAAACAGAACTCCTACAATGAGCAGTTCTTC.

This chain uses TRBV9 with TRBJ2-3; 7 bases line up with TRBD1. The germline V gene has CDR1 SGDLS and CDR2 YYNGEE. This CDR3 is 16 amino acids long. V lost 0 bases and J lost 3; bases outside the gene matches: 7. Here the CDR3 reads CASSVGGGVRTDTQYF. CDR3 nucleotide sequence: TGTGCCAGCAGCGTAGGAGGGGGCGTTAGGACAGATACGCAGTATTTT.

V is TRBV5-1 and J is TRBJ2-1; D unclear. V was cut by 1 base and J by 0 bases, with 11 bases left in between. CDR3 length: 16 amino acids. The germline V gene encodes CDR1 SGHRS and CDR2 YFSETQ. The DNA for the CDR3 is TGCGCCAGCAGCTTGTCGGTGGCTAACTCCTACAATGAGCAGTTCTTC. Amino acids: CASSLSVANSYNEQFF.

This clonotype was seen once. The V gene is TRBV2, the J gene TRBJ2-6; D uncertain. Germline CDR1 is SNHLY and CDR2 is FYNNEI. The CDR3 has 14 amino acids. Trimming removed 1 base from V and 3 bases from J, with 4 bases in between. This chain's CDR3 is CASSEGVGANVLTF. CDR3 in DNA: TGTGCCAGCAGTGAAGGTGTTGGGGCCAACGTCCTGACTTTC.

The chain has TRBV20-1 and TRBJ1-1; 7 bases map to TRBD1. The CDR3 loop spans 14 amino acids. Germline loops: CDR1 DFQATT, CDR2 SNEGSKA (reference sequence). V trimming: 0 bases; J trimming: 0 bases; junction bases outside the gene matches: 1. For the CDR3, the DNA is TGCAGTGCTAGAGAGGGACAGATGAACACTGAAGCTTTCTTT. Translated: CSAREGQMNTEAFF.

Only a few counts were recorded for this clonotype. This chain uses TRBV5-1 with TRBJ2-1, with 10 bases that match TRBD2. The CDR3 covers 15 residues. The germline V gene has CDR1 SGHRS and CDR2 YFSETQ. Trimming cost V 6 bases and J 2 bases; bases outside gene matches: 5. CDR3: CASKERGGPYNEQFF. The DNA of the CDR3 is TGCGCCAGCAAAGAGCGGGGGGGCCCCTACAATGAGCAGTTCTTC.

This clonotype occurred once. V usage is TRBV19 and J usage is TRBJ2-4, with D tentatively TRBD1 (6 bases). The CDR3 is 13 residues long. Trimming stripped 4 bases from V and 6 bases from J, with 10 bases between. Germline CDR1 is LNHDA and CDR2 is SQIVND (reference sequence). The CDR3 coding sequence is TGTGCCAGTAGTAGGACAGAGACAAACATTCAGTACTTC. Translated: CASSRTETNIQYF.

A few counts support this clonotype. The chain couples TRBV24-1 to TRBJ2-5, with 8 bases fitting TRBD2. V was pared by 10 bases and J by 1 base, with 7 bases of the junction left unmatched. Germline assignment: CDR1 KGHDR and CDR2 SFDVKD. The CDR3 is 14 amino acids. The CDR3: CATSGALSQETQYF. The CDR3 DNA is TGTGCCACTAGCGGGGCGTTGAGCCAAGAGACCCAGTACTTC.

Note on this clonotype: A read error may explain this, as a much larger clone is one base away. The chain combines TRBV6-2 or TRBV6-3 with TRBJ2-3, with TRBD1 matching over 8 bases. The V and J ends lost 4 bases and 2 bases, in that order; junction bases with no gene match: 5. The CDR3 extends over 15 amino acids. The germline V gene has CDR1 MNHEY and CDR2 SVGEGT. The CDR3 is CASSFRDRPTDTQYF. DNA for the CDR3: TGTGCCAGCAGTTTCCGGGACAGGCCCACAGATACGCAGTATTTT.

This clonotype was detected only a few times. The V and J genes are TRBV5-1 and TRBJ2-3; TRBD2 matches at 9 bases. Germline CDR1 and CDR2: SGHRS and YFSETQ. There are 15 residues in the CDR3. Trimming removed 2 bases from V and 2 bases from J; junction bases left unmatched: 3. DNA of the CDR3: TGCGCCAGCAGCTTTAGCGGGAGACTCACAGATACGCAGTATTTT. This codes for CASSFSGRLTDTQYF.

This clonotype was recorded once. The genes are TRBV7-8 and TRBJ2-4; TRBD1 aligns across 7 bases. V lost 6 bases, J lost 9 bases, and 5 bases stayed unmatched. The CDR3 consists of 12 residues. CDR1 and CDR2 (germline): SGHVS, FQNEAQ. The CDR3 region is CASSSDRAIQYF. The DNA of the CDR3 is TGTGCCAGCAGTTCCGACAGGGCCATTCAGTACTTC.

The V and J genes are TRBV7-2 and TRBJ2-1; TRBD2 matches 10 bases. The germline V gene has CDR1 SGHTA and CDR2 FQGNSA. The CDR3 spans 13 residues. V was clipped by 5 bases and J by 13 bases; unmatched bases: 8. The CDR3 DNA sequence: TGTGCCAGCAGCCTACAATGGACTAGCGGCCAGTTCTTC. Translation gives CASSLQWTSGQFF.

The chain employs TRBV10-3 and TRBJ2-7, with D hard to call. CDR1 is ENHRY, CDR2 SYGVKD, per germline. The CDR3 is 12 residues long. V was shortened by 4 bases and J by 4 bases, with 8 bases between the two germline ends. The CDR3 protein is CAISGAQYEQYF. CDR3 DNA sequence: TGTGCCATCAGTGGGGCACAGTACGAGCAGTACTTC.

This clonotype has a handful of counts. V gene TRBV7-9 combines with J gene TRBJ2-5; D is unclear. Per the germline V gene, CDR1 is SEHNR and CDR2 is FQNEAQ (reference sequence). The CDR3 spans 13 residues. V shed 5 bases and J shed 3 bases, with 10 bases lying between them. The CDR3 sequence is CASSLSTEETQYF. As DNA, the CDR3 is TGTGCCAGCAGCCTAAGCACGGAAGAGACCCAGTACTTC.

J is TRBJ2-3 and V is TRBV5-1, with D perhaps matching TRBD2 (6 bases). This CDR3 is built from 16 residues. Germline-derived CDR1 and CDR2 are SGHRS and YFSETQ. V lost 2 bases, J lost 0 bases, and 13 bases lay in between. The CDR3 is CASSFTGRPSTDTQYF. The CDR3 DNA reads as TGCGCCAGCAGCTTTACTGGGAGGCCTAGCACAGATACGCAGTATTTT.

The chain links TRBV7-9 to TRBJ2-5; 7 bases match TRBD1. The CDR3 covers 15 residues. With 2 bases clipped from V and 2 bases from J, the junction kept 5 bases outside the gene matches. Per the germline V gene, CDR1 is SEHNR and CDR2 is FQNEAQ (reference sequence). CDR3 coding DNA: TGTGCCAGCAGCTTATTTGGGACAGCGCAAGAGACCCAGTACTTC. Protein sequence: CASSLFGTAQETQYF.